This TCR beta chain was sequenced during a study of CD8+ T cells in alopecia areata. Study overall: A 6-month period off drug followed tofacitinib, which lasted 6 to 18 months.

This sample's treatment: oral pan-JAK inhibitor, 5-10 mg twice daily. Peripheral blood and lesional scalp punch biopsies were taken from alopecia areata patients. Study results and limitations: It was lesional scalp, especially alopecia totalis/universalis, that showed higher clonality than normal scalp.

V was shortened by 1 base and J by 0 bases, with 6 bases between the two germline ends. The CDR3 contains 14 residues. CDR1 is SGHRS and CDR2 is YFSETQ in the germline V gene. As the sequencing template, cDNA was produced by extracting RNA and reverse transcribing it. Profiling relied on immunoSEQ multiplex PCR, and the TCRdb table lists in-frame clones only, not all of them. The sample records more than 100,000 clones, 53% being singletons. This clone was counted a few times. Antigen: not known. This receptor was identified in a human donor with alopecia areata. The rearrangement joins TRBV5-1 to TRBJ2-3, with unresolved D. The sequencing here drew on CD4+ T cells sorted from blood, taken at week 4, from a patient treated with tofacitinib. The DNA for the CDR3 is TGCGCCAGCAGCTTGTCCTTGAGCACAGATACGCAGTATTTT. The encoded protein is CASSLSLSTDTQYF.